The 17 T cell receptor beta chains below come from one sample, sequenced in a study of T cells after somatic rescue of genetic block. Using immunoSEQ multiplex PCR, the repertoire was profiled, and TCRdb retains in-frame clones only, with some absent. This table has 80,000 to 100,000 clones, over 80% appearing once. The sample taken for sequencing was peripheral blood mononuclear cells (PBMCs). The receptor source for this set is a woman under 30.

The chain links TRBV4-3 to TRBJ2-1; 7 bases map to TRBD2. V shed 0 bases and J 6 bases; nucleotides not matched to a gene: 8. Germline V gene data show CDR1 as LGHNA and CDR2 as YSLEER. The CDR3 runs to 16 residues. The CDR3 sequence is CASSQDSGLWINEQFF. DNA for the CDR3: TGCGCCAGCAGCCAAGATTCGGGACTATGGATCAATGAGCAGTTCTTC.

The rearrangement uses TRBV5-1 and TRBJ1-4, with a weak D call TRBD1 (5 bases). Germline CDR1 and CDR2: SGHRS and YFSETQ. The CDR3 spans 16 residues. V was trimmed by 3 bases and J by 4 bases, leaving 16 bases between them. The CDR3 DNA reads TGCGCCAGCAGCTCCTATGGGGGTCCCTTTAATGAAAAACTGTTTTTT. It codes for CASSSYGGPFNEKLFF.

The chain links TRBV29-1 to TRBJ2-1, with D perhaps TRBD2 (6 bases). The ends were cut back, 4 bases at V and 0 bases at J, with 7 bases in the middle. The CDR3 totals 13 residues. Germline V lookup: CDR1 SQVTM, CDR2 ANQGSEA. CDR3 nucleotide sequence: TGCAGCGTTGTGGGAGGCTCCTACAATGAGCAGTTCTTC. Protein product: CSVVGGSYNEQFF.

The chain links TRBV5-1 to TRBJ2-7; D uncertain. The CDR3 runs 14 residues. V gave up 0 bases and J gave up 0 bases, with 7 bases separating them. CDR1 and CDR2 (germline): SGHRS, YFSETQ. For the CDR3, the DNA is TGCGCCAGCAGCTTGGGGCGGATCTCCTACGAGCAGTACTTC. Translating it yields CASSLGRISYEQYF.

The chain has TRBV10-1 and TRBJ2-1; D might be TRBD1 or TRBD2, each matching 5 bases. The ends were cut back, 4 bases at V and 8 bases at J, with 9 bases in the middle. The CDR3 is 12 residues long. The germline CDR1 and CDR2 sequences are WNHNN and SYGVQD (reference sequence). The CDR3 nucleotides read TGCGCCAGCAGTGCCCGAGGGGATGAGCAGTTCTTC. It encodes CASSARGDEQFF.

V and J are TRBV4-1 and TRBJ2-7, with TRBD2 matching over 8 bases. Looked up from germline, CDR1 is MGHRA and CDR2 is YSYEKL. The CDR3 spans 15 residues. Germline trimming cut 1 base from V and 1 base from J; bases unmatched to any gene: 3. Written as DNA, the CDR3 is TGCGCCAGCAGCCAAGTAGCGGGAAGTTCCTACGAGCAGTACTTC. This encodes CASSQVAGSSYEQYF.

CDR3: CASSLAEGGEQFF. The CDR3 DNA reads as TGTGCCAGCAGCTTAGCGGAGGGTGGTGAGCAGTTCTTC. The chain combines TRBV7-9 with TRBJ2-1; TRBD2 might be the D (6 bases). The V end lost 0 bases, the J end lost 9 bases, and 9 bases lay between the germline ends. Per germline, CDR1 SEHNR and CDR2 FQNEAQ (reference sequence). This CDR3 region has 13 residues.

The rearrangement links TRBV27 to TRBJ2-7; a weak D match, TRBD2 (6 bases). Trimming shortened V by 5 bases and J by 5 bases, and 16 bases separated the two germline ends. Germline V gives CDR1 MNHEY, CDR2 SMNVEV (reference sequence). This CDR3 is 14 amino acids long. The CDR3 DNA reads TGTGCCAGCAGTCCCCCGGGACTGCCTAACGAGCAGTACTTC. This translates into CASSPPGLPNEQYF.

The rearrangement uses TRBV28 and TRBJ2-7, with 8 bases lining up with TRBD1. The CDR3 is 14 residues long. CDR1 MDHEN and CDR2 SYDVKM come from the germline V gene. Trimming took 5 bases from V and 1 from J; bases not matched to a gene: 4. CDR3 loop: CASSPGQGSYEQYF. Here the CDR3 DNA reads TGTGCCAGCAGTCCCGGACAGGGATCCTACGAGCAGTACTTC.

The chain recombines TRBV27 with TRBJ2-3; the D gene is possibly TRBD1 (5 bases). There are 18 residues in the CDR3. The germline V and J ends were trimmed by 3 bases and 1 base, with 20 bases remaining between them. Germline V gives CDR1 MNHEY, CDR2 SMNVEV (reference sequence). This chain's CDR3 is CASSFSVIGAWGTDTQYF. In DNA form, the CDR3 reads TGTGCCAGCAGTTTTAGTGTTATAGGGGCCTGGGGCACAGATACGCAGTATTTT.

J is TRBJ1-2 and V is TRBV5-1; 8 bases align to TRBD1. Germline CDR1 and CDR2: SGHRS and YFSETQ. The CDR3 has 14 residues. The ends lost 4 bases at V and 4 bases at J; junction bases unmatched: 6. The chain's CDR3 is CASSPGQGVYGYTF. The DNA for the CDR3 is TGCGCCAGCAGCCCTGGACAGGGAGTCTATGGCTACACCTTC.

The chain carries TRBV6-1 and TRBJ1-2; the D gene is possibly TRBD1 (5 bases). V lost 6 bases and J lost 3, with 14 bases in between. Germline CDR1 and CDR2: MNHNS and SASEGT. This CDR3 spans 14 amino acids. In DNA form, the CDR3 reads TGTGCCAGCAGGCCCCCGGGCAGGGACTATGGCTACACCTTC. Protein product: CASRPPGRDYGYTF.

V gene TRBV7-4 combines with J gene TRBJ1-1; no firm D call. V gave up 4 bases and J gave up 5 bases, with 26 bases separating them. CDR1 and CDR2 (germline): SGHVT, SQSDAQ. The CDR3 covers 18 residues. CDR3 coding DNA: TGTGCCAGCAGCTACCTCCCGATCGGACCATTTAGGAGGACTGAAGCTTTCTTT. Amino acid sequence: CASSYLPIGPFRRTEAFF. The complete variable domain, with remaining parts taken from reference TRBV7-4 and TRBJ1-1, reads GAGVSQSPRYKVAKRGRDVALRCDSISGHVTLYWYRQTLGQGSEVLTYSQSDAQRDKSGRPSGRFSAERPERSVSTLKIQRTEQGDSAVYLCASSYLPIGPFRRTEAFFGQGTRLTVV.

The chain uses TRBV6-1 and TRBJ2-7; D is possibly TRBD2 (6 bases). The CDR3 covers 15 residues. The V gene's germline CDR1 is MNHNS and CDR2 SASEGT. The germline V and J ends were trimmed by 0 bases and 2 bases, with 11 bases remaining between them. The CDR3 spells CASSEAAGRTYEQYF. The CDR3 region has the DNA TGTGCCAGCAGTGAAGCGGCGGGGCGGACCTACGAGCAGTACTTC.

CDR3 in amino acids: CASSQEGGPQGTEAFF. CDR3 sequence (DNA): TGTGCCAGCAGCCAAGAAGGGGGGCCCCAGGGCACTGAAGCTTTCTTT. The rearrangement joins TRBV14 to TRBJ1-1; D perhaps matches TRBD1 (6 bases). This CDR3 region has 16 residues. Germline V gives CDR1 SGHDN, CDR2 FVKESK. Trimming took off 0 bases at V and 4 bases at J, with 15 bases between the two ends.

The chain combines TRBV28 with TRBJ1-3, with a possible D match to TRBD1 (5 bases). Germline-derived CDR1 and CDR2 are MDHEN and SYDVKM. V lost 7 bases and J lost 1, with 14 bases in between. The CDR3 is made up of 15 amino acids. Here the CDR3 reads CASNPGGTSGNTIYF. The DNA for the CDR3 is TGTGCCAGCAACCCCGGGGGGACTTCTGGAAACACCATATATTTT.

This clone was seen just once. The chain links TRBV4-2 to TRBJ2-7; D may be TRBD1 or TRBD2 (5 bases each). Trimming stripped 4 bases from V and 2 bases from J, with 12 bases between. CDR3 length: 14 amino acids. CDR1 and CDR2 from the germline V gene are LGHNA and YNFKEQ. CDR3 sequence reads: CASSPGLLTYEQYF. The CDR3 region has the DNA TGTGCCAGCAGCCCGGGGCTGCTGACCTACGAGCAGTACTTC.